Below, 14 T cell receptor beta chains from the same sample are listed, as sequenced in a study of OX40 agonist ivuxolimab in advanced cancers. This table comes from immunoSEQ multiplex PCR, and its TCRdb copy is limited to in-frame clones, with some not included. This repertoire shows some 53,000 clones, 90% to 95% found once; its top ten account for roughly 12%. Material: CD4+ or CD8+ T cells sorted from blood, obtained in a trial of the OX40 agonist ivuxolimab. These receptors were taken from an adult with an advanced solid tumor such as melanoma, head and neck, liver or kidney cancer.

This clone was detected only once. The rearrangement joins TRBV27 to TRBJ2-1; 9 nucleotides agree with TRBD2. J was trimmed by 6 bases and V by 2 bases; bases with no gene match: 8. The CDR3 extends over 16 amino acids. Germline assignment: CDR1 MNHEY and CDR2 SMNVEV (reference sequence). CDR3 sequence reads: CASSLPGLAQGNEQFF. In DNA form, the CDR3 reads TGTGCCAGCAGTTTACCGGGACTAGCACAGGGCAATGAGCAGTTCTTC.

The chain combines TRBV7-9 with TRBJ1-4; D gene ambiguous. V was clipped by 5 bases and J by 8 bases, with 15 bases between them. The CDR3 sequence is 14 residues long. The germline V gene encodes CDR1 SEHNR and CDR2 FQNEAQ (reference sequence). The CDR3 is CASSDPFEGEKLFF. CDR3 DNA: TGTGCCAGCAGCGATCCTTTTGAGGGCGAAAAACTGTTTTTT.

The V and J genes are TRBV11-1 and TRBJ2-1, with D unresolved. V shed 4 bases and J shed 1 base, with 14 bases lying between them. CDR3 length equals 16 residues. Germline CDR1 and CDR2: SGHAT and FQDESV (reference sequence). CDR3 region: CASSSIIGLSYNEQFF. CDR3 nucleotide sequence: TGTGCCAGCAGCTCTATTATAGGGTTGTCCTACAATGAGCAGTTCTTC.

This rearrangement joins TRBV6-1 to TRBJ2-4; D possibly corresponds to TRBD1 (5 bases). The length of the CDR3 is 12 residues. V was pared by 5 bases and J by 7 bases, with 9 bases between. The germline gives CDR1 MNHNS, CDR2 SASEGT. The CDR3 protein is CASSSGWNIQYF. For the CDR3, the DNA is TGTGCCAGCAGTTCAGGGTGGAACATTCAGTACTTC.

The chain combines TRBV7-6 with TRBJ2-1, with 11 bases aligning to TRBD1. CDR3 length: 16 amino acids. V lost 1 base, J lost 3 bases, and 2 bases stayed unmatched. From germline, CDR1 is SGHVS and CDR2 FNYEAQ. Here the CDR3 DNA reads TGTGCCAGCAGCTTAGTCGGGACAGGGGGCTACAATGAGCAGTTCTTC. Translation: CASSLVGTGGYNEQFF.

This sequence joins TRBV6-5 and TRBJ1-1; D ambiguous. The V and J ends lost 2 bases and 1 base respectively, with 5 bases between them. Looked up from germline, CDR1 is MNHEY and CDR2 is SVGAGI. The CDR3 has 13 residues. The CDR3 sequence is CASSYDGNTEAFF. The CDR3 DNA sequence: TGTGCCAGCAGTTACGACGGGAACACTGAAGCTTTCTTT.

The chain has TRBV5-1 and TRBJ1-1; 8 nucleotides align to TRBD1. This CDR3 is 12 amino acids long. V was clipped by 4 bases and J by 8 bases; unmatched bases: 4. Germline V gives CDR1 SGHRS, CDR2 YFSETQ. The CDR3 sequence: CASSTDRDEAFF. The CDR3 DNA sequence: TGCGCCAGCAGCACGGACAGGGACGAAGCTTTCTTT.

The chain combines TRBV5-1 with TRBJ2-3; D gene uncertain. The germline V gene encodes CDR1 SGHRS and CDR2 YFSETQ. Trimming removed 1 base from V and 3 bases from J, with 3 bases in between. The CDR3 is made up of 12 amino acids. The CDR3 DNA sequence: TGCGCCAGCAGCTTGACTACAGATACGCAGTATTTT. Its translation is CASSLTTDTQYF.

DNA for the CDR3: TGTGCCAGCAGTTTAAGACAGGGGGGGCTTACTGGGGCCAACGTCCTGACTTTC. Encoded protein: CASSLRQGGLTGANVLTF. The chain has TRBV27 and TRBJ2-6; the match to TRBD1 covers 9 bases. The CDR3 spans 18 residues. Unmatched junction bases numbered 7, after V lost 2 bases and J lost 2 bases. Germline values: CDR1 MNHEY, CDR2 SMNVEV (reference sequence).

The chain couples TRBV7-8 to TRBJ2-1; no clear D gene. The CDR3 extends over 13 amino acids. Germline values: CDR1 SGHVS, CDR2 FQNEAQ. V lost 3 bases, J lost 8 bases, and 11 bases lay in between. For the CDR3, the DNA is TGTGCCAGCAGCTTTATTTTCAACGATGAGCAGTTCTTC. Translation gives CASSFIFNDEQFF.

This clone occurred once. This chain connects TRBV5-4 to TRBJ2-7, with D tentatively TRBD2 (6 bases). This CDR3 spans 14 amino acids. The V gene's germline CDR1 is SGHNT and CDR2 YYREEE (reference sequence). Trimming pared 1 base from V and 3 bases from J, leaving 11 bases between. The CDR3 coding sequence is TGTGCCAGCAGCTTGTGGCGGGACGACTACGAGCAGTACTTC. This encodes CASSLWRDDYEQYF.

V usage is TRBV29-1 and J usage is TRBJ2-5; no clear D gene. Trimming took 4 bases from V and 5 from J, leaving 11 bases between them. Germline assignment: CDR1 SQVTM and CDR2 ANQGSEA. This CDR3 has 12 residues. The CDR3 nucleotides are TGCAGCGTTGCGGGCGGAGCGGAGACCCAGTACTTC. Translation: CSVAGGAETQYF. Full variable domain (outside the CDR3, taken from reference TRBV29-1 and TRBJ2-5): SAVISQKPSRDICQRGTSLTIQCQVDSQVTMMFWYRQQPGQSLTLIATANQGSEATYESGFVIDKFPISRPNLTFSTLTVSNMSPEDSSIYLCSVAGGAETQYFGPGTRLLVL.

The V call is TRBV19, the J call TRBJ2-1, with D maybe TRBD2 (6 bases). The CDR3 extends over 15 amino acids. Trimming left V 3 bases short and J 4 bases short, with 13 bases between. CDR1 is LNHDA and CDR2 is SQIVND in the germline V gene (reference sequence). The CDR3 loop is CASSIGGIAYNEQFF. The CDR3 DNA follows: TGTGCCAGTAGTATCGGCGGGATAGCGTACAATGAGCAGTTCTTC. The full variable domain, in which reference TRBV19 and TRBJ2-1 provide the parts outside the CDR3, is DGGITQSPKYLFRKEGQNVTLSCEQNLNHDAMYWYRQDPGQGLRLIYYSQIVNDFQKGDIAEGYSVSREKKESFPLTVTSAQKNPTAFYLCASSIGGIAYNEQFFGPGTRLTVL.

This chain links TRBV13 with TRBJ1-2; D uncertain. The CDR3 consists of 14 residues. CDR1 is PRHDT and CDR2 is FYEKMQ in the germline V gene (reference sequence). V was pared by 8 bases and J by 3 bases, with 16 bases between. CDR3 sequence (DNA): TGTGCCAGCCGTAGCCCTACCTGGGACTATGGCTACACCTTC. It is translated as CASRSPTWDYGYTF.